This paragraph reports one T cell receptor (beta chain). There are 15 residues in the CDR3. V shed 1 base and J shed 1 base, with 10 bases lying between them. Germline CDR1 is LGHDT and CDR2 is YNNKEL (reference sequence). The sample is drawn from a study of blood T cell repertoires in COVID-19. This table comes from immunoSEQ multiplex PCR, and its TCRdb copy is limited to in-frame clones, with some not included. The repertoire consists of approximately 310,000 clones, with 80% to 90% occurring once and the leading ten covering 1%. This chain links TRBV3-1 (or the pseudogene TRBV3-2) with TRBJ1-1; D uncertain. This clonotype was sampled from a man aged 45-65 years with active or convalescent COVID-19. Sequencing was carried out using peripheral blood. The CDR3 DNA reads as TGTGCCAGCAGCCAAGGCGGGCACCCGAACACTGAAGCTTTCTTT. Amino acid sequence: CASSQGGHPNTEAFF.